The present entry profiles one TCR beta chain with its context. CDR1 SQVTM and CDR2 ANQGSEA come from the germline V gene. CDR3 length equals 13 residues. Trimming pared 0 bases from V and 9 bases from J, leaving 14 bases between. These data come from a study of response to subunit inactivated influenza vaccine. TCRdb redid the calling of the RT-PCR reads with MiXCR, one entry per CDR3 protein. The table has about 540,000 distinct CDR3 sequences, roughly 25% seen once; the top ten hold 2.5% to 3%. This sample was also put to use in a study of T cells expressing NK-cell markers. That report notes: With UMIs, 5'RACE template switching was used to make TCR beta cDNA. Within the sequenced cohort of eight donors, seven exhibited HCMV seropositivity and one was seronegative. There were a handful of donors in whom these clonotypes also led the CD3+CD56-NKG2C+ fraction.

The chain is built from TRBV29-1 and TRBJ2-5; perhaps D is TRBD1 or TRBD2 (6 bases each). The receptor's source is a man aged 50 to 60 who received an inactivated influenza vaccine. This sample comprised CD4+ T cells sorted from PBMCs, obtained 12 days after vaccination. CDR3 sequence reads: CSVEEGARGAQYF. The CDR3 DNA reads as TGCAGCGTTGAAGAGGGGGCAAGGGGGGCCCAGTACTTC. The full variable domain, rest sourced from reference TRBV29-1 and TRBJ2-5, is SAVISQKPSRDICQRGTSLTIQCQVDSQVTMMFWYRQQPGQSLTLIATANQGSEATYESGFVIDKFPISRPNLTFSTLTVSNMSPEDSSIYLCSVEEGARGAQYFGPGTRLLVL.